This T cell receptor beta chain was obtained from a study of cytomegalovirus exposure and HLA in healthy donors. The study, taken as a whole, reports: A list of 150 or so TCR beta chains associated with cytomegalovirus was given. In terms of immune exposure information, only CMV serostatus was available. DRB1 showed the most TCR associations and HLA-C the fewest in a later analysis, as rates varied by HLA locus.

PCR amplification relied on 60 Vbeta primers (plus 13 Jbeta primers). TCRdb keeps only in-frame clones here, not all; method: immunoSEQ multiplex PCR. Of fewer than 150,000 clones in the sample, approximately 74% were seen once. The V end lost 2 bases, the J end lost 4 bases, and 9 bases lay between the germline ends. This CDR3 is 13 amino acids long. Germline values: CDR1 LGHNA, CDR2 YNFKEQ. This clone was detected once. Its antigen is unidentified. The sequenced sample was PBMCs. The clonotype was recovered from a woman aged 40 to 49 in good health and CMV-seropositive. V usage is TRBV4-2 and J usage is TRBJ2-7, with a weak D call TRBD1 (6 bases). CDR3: CASSQTDSYEQYF. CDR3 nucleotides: TGTGCCAGCAGCCAAACGGACAGTTACGAGCAGTACTTC.